Given below is one T cell receptor (beta chain) in context. These data originate in a study of blood T cell repertoires in COVID-19. Study information: PBMCs, B-cell-depleted T cells, or T cells were the source of the cDNA or gDNA that made up the material.

Across about two dozen US areas, participants ranged in age from roughly 18 to 95 years. Recovered participants had two consecutive negative NP/OP PCR tests, healthcare professional clearance, or symptom resolution. TCRdb keeps only in-frame clones here, not all; method: immunoSEQ multiplex PCR. The data show 180,000 or so clones, around 82% seen once. V was shortened by 5 bases and J by 3 bases, with 17 bases between the two germline ends. The CDR3 is 16 residues long. The V gene's germline CDR1 is SGHTA and CDR2 FQGNSA. The sequenced material came from PBMCs or T cells enriched from blood (not recorded which). This TCR was sampled from a man aged 35 to 55 who had recovered from COVID-19. V usage is TRBV7-2 and J usage is TRBJ1-3, with no clear D. The CDR3 coding sequence is TGTGCCAGCAGCCCTCAACCTCTCGTGAGTGGAAACACCATATATTTT. Translated, it gives CASSPQPLVSGNTIYF.